These T cell receptor beta chains were read from a single sample in a study of blood T cell repertoires in COVID-19. The data were produced by immunoSEQ multiplex PCR, yet TCRdb's version contains in-frame clones alone and is incomplete. Altogether some 65,000 clones are present, around 86% being singletons, with the ten largest covering 2.5% to 3.5%. What was sequenced was peripheral blood. These receptors all stem from a man older than 75 with acute or convalescent COVID-19. Both conserved end residues are part of each CDR3. A D gene is named only where the DNA matches it firmly. For some rows the clone size is stated as once, few or many, or as a class when expanded; others skip it.

d_call	j_call	v_call	clone_size	cdr3_nt	cdr3_aa
-	TRBJ2-5	TRBV10-1	-	TGCGCCAGCAGTGGGCCCGGTACGGGAAACCAAGAGACCCAGTACTTC	CASSGPGTGNQETQYF
TRBD2	TRBJ2-2	TRBV29-1	-	TGCAGTGCTGGCCCTGTAGCGGGATCAAACACCGGGGAGCTGTTTTTT	CSAGPVAGSNTGELFF
-	TRBJ2-7	TRBV5-1	-	TGCGCCAGCAGCTTGTTTGGCAGTGCCCTTTCCTACGAGCAGTACTTC	CASSLFGSALSYEQYF
-	TRBJ2-7	TRBV11-3	-	TGTGCCAGCAGCTCGTATCGTTCGTTATACGAGCAGTACTTC	CASSSYRSLYEQYF
-	TRBJ2-2	TRBV14	-	TGTGCCAGCAGGAAAGAAGGGGTCGGGGAGCTGTTTTTT	CASRKEGVGELFF
-	TRBJ1-3	TRBV7-9	-	TGTGCCAGCAGCTTAGGGGGGCCTGGAAACACCATATATTTT	CASSLGGPGNTIYF
TRBD1	TRBJ2-1	TRBV5-1	-	TGCGCCAGCAGCTTTAAATCTCCCGGGGACAGGGGATACAATGAGCAGTTCTTC	CASSFKSPGDRGYNEQFF
TRBD1	TRBJ1-5	TRBV6-5	-	TGTGCCAGCAGTTACCGACAGGGATATCAGCCCCAGCATTTT	CASSYRQGYQPQHF
TRBD1	TRBJ2-2	TRBV9	few	TGTGCCAGCAGCGGGACAGGGGGCGCCGGCGGGGAGCTGTTTTTT	CASSGTGGAGGELFF
-	TRBJ2-2	TRBV18	-	TGTGCCAGCTCAAATTCCATCGGGACAACGAACACCGGGGAGCTGTTTTTT	CASSNSIGTTNTGELFF
TRBD2	TRBJ2-2	TRBV12-3/TRBV12-4	-	TGTGCCAGCAGTCCGCGGGAGTCCGGGGAGCTGTTTTTT	CASSPRESGELFF
TRBD2	TRBJ2-5	TRBV2	-	TGTGCCAGCAACTACAACCTGGGGACTAGCGGAGGGGAAGAGACCCAGTACTTC	CASNYNLGTSGGEETQYF
-	TRBJ2-7	TRBV5-1	-	TGCGCCAGCAGCTTGGAGGTCAGGGGGACTAGACTTTACGAGCAGTACTTC	CASSLEVRGTRLYEQYF
TRBD2	TRBJ2-7	TRBV19	-	TGTGCCAGTAGTATCACAGGTCCTAGCGGGAGTGTCGGAACCGAGCAGTACTTC	CASSITGPSGSVGTEQYF
-	TRBJ2-7	TRBV18	-	TGTGCCAGCTCACCGGCGGGGCTCCAGCCCCACGAGCAGTACTTC	CASSPAGLQPHEQYF
TRBD2	TRBJ2-2	TRBV5-1	-	TGCGCCAGCAGCGCAGGAGCGGGAGCGAACACCGGGGAGCTGTTTTTT	CASSAGAGANTGELFF
-	TRBJ1-2	TRBV28	-	TGTGCCAGCAGTTGGGCTAATGGCTACACCTTC	CASSWANGYTF
-	TRBJ1-1	TRBV5-4	-	TGTGCCAGCAGGCCTGGGGGGGCGAACACTGAAGCTTTCTTT	CASRPGGANTEAFF
-	TRBJ1-1	TRBV7-2	-	TGTGCCAGCAGATGGGCCTTGAACACTGAAGCTTTCTTT	CASRWALNTEAFF
-	TRBJ2-7	TRBV7-9	-	TGTGCCAGCAGCCGTCCCGGGACATTGGCCTACGAGCAGTACTTC	CASSRPGTLAYEQYF
-	TRBJ1-1	TRBV6-6	once	TGTGCCAGCAGAGGACAGTCTGAAGCTTTCTTT	CASRGQSEAFF
TRBD1	TRBJ1-3	TRBV9	once	TGTGCCAGCAGCGTAGGGGGGACAGCTTCCTCTGGAAACACCATATATTTT	CASSVGGTASSGNTIYF
-	TRBJ2-2	TRBV3-1/TRBV3-2	-	TGTGCCAGCCGCCCGGGGAGGAACACCGGGGAGCTGTTTTTT	CASRPGRNTGELFF
TRBD2	TRBJ2-3	TRBV30	-	TGTGCCTGGAGGATACAAAGCGGGGGCACAGATACGCAGTATTTT	CAWRIQSGGTDTQYF
-	TRBJ2-3	TRBV6-6	-	TGTGCCAGCAACCTAATCCAGGGAAGGTGGACAGATACGCAGTATTTT	CASNLIQGRWTDTQYF
-	TRBJ2-7	TRBV2	-	TGTGCCAGCACCGGGAGAAGGGGCAGCGAGCAGTACTTC	CASTGRRGSEQYF
-	TRBJ1-5	TRBV27	-	TGTGCCAGCAGATCATTTGTGGGACACCAGCCCCAGCATTTT	CASRSFVGHQPQHF
-	TRBJ2-3	TRBV28	-	TGTGCCAGCGCAGGGGTAACAGATACGCAGTATTTT	CASAGVTDTQYF
-	TRBJ2-1	TRBV27	-	TGTGCCAGCAGTTTACTGCCGAGCTCCTACAATGAGCAGTTCTTC	CASSLLPSSYNEQFF
-	TRBJ1-5	TRBV10-2	-	TGCGCCAGCAGTGAAAGTGGCCCCAATCAGCCCCAGCATTTT	CASSESGPNQPQHF
TRBD1	TRBJ2-7	TRBV28	-	TGTGCCAGCAGTTCGACAGGGGGATCCTACGAGCAGTACTTC	CASSSTGGSYEQYF
-	TRBJ1-6	TRBV15	-	TGTGCCACCAGCAGAGATCGGGGTTTTGGGTCACCCCTCCACTTT	CATSRDRGFGSPLHF
TRBD1	TRBJ1-1	TRBV18	-	TGTGCCAGCTCACACGGACAGGGTAACACTGAAGCTTTCTTT	CASSHGQGNTEAFF
TRBD1	TRBJ1-6	TRBV6-5	-	TGTGCCAGCGGACGACAGGGGAATTCACCCCTCCACTTT	CASGRQGNSPLHF
TRBD1	TRBJ1-4	TRBV3-1/TRBV3-2	-	TGTGCCACCAGACAGGGGGCGAATGCTAATGAAAAACTGTTTTTT	CATRQGANANEKLFF
TRBD1	TRBJ2-5	TRBV5-6	-	TGTGCCAGCAGCTGGACAGGCCCTCAAGAGACCCAGTACTTC	CASSWTGPQETQYF
-	TRBJ2-7	TRBV2	-	TGTGCCAGCAGGGAGGGGACCGAGCAGTACTTC	CASREGTEQYF
-	TRBJ2-2	TRBV24-1	-	TGTGCCACCAGTGATTTGGAGGGTGCCCGGGAGCTGTTTTTT	CATSDLEGARELFF
TRBD2	TRBJ2-5	TRBV5-1	-	TGCGCCAGCAGCTCAACTAGCGGGGCCCAAGAGACCCAGTACTTC	CASSSTSGAQETQYF
TRBD1	TRBJ1-1	TRBV19	-	TGTGCCAGCGAGGGACAGGGGATGAACACTGAAGCTTTCTTT	CASEGQGMNTEAFF
TRBD1	TRBJ2-1	TRBV10-3	few	TGTGCCATCAGTACCGGGACAGGGGCCTACAATGAGCAGTTCTTC	CAISTGTGAYNEQFF
TRBD1	TRBJ1-1	TRBV6-5	few	TGTGCCAGCAGTTTTGGACAGGCTCTCCAAGGAGCTTTCTTT	CASSFGQALQGAFF
-	TRBJ1-2	TRBV10-3	once	TGTGCCATCAGTGAAGGGGATGGTATGTGGGGCTACACCTTC	CAISEGDGMWGYTF
-	TRBJ1-5	TRBV6-5	few	TGTGCCAGCAGAGAGACAGTTCTCCAGCCCCAGCATTTT	CASRETVLQPQHF
-	TRBJ2-5	TRBV5-1	-	TGCGCCAGCAGCTTAGCCGGAGGTCGAGAGACCCAGTACTTC	CASSLAGGRETQYF
TRBD2	TRBJ2-4	TRBV19	-	TGTGCCAGTAGCCCGGGGGGAGCTGGGAGCCCCGCGCCCAAAAACATTCAGTACTTC	CASSPGGAGSPAPKNIQYF
-	TRBJ2-5	TRBV6-5	-	TGTGCCAGCAATTGGAGGGGACGAGAGACCCAGTACTTC	CASNWRGRETQYF
-	TRBJ2-7	TRBV30	-	TGTGCCTGGTGTACAGGATTCACTATGTACTTC	CAWCTGFTMYF
TRBD1	TRBJ1-1	TRBV4-2	-	TGTGCCAGCAGCCTCACGGACAGGGGGAACACTGAAGCTTTCTTT	CASSLTDRGNTEAFF